A single sample gave rise to the 11 T cell receptor beta chains below, sequenced in a study of blood T cells in healthy people across ages. A sample-barcoded 5' primer and a J-beta primer mix were used in a second PCR of roughly 7 to 11 cycles. Each CDR3 protein is one row after TCRdb ran MiXCR on the 5' RACE reads. The top ten clones hold under 4.5% of a sample with about 800,000 distinct CDR3 sequences, approximately 25% of them seen once. The same data also contributed to another study, on T cells of mothers and their children.

Sequencing input: blood. All receptors come from a boy younger than 18 in good health.

This chain uses TRBV7-9 with TRBJ1-1, with TRBD1 matching 10 bases. With 6 bases clipped from V and 11 bases from J, the junction kept 9 bases outside the gene matches. The length of the CDR3 is 13 residues. Germline V lookup: CDR1 SEHNR, CDR2 FQNEAQ (reference sequence). CDR3 sequence (DNA): TGTGCCAGCAGGAATCGGACAGGGGGAGTTGCTTTCTTT. Translating it yields CASRNRTGGVAFF.

This sequence joins TRBV7-9 and TRBJ2-7; 7 bases match TRBD2. J gave up 3 bases and V 4 bases, and 6 bases lay outside the gene matches. Per the germline V gene, CDR1 is SEHNR and CDR2 is FQNEAQ (reference sequence). CDR3 size: 14 residues. CDR3 amino acids: CASSSFGTNYEQYF. The CDR3 DNA reads TGTGCCAGCAGCTCTTTTGGGACTAACTACGAGCAGTACTTC.

The chain has TRBV18 and TRBJ2-5; 10 nucleotides agree with TRBD2. V lost 2 bases and J lost 1; bases outside the gene matches: 7. Germline values: CDR1 KGHSH, CDR2 LQKENI. The CDR3 is 17 amino acids. CDR3: CASSPYESGGVQETQYF. Here the CDR3 DNA reads TGTGCCAGCTCACCATACGAGAGCGGGGGGGTCCAAGAGACCCAGTACTTC.

The CDR3 spells CASSPSRSQGVGEQYF. CDR3 sequence (DNA): TGTGCCAGCAGTCCTTCCAGGAGCCAGGGAGTCGGCGAGCAGTACTTC. V usage is TRBV28 and J usage is TRBJ2-7, with D perhaps TRBD1 or TRBD2 (5 bases each). The CDR3 spans 16 residues. Between the trimmed V and J ends, which lost 5 bases and 6 bases, there was a span of 23 bases. Germline V gene lookup returns CDR1 MDHEN and CDR2 SYDVKM.

This clonotype was seen more than once but under ten times. The genes are TRBV2 and TRBJ2-5; no definite D call. Trimming shortened V by 5 bases and J by 7 bases, and 14 bases separated the two germline ends. The CDR3 is 13 residues long. CDR1 and CDR2 (germline): SNHLY, FYNNEI. The CDR3 DNA reads as TGTGCCAGCAGTCCATCCCTCGCAGGGACCCAGTACTTC. It is translated as CASSPSLAGTQYF.

V and J are TRBV28 and TRBJ2-1; possible D gene TRBD1, 6 bases. Germline CDR1 and CDR2: MDHEN and SYDVKM. V lost 5 bases and J 3 bases, leaving 17 bases between the germline ends. The CDR3 sequence is 16 residues long. The CDR3 here is CASSPLQGLGYNEQFF. In DNA, the CDR3 is TGTGCCAGCAGTCCCCTACAGGGATTGGGCTACAATGAGCAGTTCTTC.

Notes on this clonotype: An end of the junction does not agree with germline; a read error may underlie this. The genes are TRBV7-7 and TRBJ2-3, with 9 bases lining up with TRBD2. CDR3 length: 16 amino acids. Germline V gene sequence: CDR1 SSHAT, CDR2 FNYEAQ (reference sequence). The CDR3 DNA reads TGTGCTAGCAGCTTAGGCCCTAGCGGGGGCACAGATACGCAGTATTTT. This codes for CASSLGPSGGTDTQYF. Full variable domain (outside the CDR3, taken from reference TRBV7-7 and TRBJ2-3): GAGVSQSPRYKVTKRGQDVTLRCDPISSHATLYWYQQALGQGPEFLTYFNYEAQPDKSGLPSDRFSAERPEGSISTLTIQRTEQRDSAMYRCASSLGPSGGTDTQYFGPGTRLTVL.

The chain combines TRBV5-1 with TRBJ2-7; 8 bases map to TRBD1. Per the germline V gene, CDR1 is SGHRS and CDR2 is YFSETQ. J lost 5 bases, V lost 4 bases, and 5 bases had no gene match. The CDR3 length is 13 residues. In nucleotides, the CDR3 is TGCGCCAGCAGCCGGGGACAGGAGGACGAGCAGTACTTC. Amino acids: CASSRGQEDEQYF.

The chain recombines TRBV29-1 with TRBJ2-1; D is unresolved. Per germline, CDR1 SQVTM and CDR2 ANQGSEA. Deletions cut 7 bases from V and 3 bases from J, with 25 bases between. This CDR3 has 17 amino acids. CDR3: CSGMATLDTTHYNEQFF. The CDR3 DNA reads as TGCAGCGGGATGGCCACCCTAGACACGACACACTACAATGAGCAGTTCTTC.

The CDR3 here is CASSQFQSYNEQFF. The DNA for the CDR3 is TGCGCCAGCAGCCAATTCCAGAGCTACAATGAGCAGTTCTTC. This chain uses TRBV4-3 with TRBJ2-5; D is undetermined. The DNA end is a closer match to TRBJ2-1, so the J assignment may be wrong. This CDR3 region has 14 residues. Per the germline V gene, CDR1 is LGHNA and CDR2 is YSLEER.

This clonotype has more than one count but fewer than ten. The chain has TRBV5-1 and TRBJ2-5; no clear D gene. The CDR3 loop spans 14 amino acids. Between the trimmed V and J ends, which lost 0 bases and 7 bases, there was a span of 13 bases. Germline-derived CDR1 and CDR2 are SGHRS and YFSETQ. CDR3 sequence: CASSLEGPAGTQYF. CDR3 nucleotides: TGCGCCAGCAGCTTGGAAGGTCCAGCCGGGACCCAGTACTTC.